The 9 T cell receptor beta chains in this list originate from one sample, sequenced in a study of immune characterization of retroperitoneal liposarcoma. In TCRdb, the PCR reads were re-called with MiXCR into one record per CDR3 protein. The table lists about 10,000 distinct CDR3 sequences, 20% to 30% of them singletons. Sequencing was performed on blood. These receptors all come from a male donor with retroperitoneal liposarcoma.

This clonotype was detected many times. V and J are TRBV20-1 and TRBJ2-7; D not certain. The CDR3 has 15 residues. Germline V gives CDR1 DFQATT, CDR2 SNEGSKA (reference sequence). The V gene lost 0 bases and the J gene lost 0 bases, with 12 bases spanning the gap. The CDR3 DNA is TGCAGTGCTAGAGATTCCTCCAGGAGCTCCTACGAGCAGTACTTC. Its protein product is CSARDSSRSSYEQYF.

This clonotype was observed many times. The V gene is TRBV27, the J gene TRBJ1-1; no clear D. The germline gives CDR1 MNHEY, CDR2 SMNVEV (reference sequence). The germline V and J ends were trimmed by 7 bases and 3 bases, with 24 bases remaining between them. The CDR3 contains 17 residues. The CDR3 protein is CASMQRARNLIDTEAFF. Here the CDR3 DNA reads TGTGCCAGCATGCAAAGGGCTCGTAATCTAATCGACACTGAAGCTTTCTTT.

This clonotype was counted between two and nine times. It may be a read error: a sequence one base away is much more abundant. The chain has TRBV6-1 and TRBJ2-1, with 10 bases lining up with TRBD2. Germline V gene data show CDR1 as MNHNS and CDR2 as SASEGT. V shed 6 bases and J 13 bases; nucleotides not matched to a gene: 12. CDR3 length: 14 amino acids. The CDR3 spells CASRPGLAMETQFF. The CDR3, as DNA: TGTGCCAGCAGACCGGGACTAGCGATGGAGACCCAGTTCTTC.

The CDR3 loop is CASSPSGSGEQYF. DNA of the CDR3: TGCGCCAGCAGTCCGAGCGGGAGCGGCGAGCAGTACTTC. V usage is TRBV10-1 and J usage is TRBJ2-7; 8 bases match TRBD2. The trim removed 5 bases at V and 6 bases at J, leaving 6 bases unmatched. The length of the CDR3 is 13 residues. Germline V gene lookup returns CDR1 WNHNN and CDR2 SYGVQD (reference sequence).

The sample holds a few counts of this clonotype. This chain connects TRBV6-5 to TRBJ1-2; no reliable D call. The CDR3 length is 12 residues. Germline lookup yields CDR1 MNHEY and CDR2 SVGAGI. Trimming removed 4 bases from V and 2 bases from J, with 5 bases in between. The CDR3 coding sequence is TGTGCCAGCAGTTCTAGGAACTATGGCTACACCTTC. It codes for CASSSRNYGYTF.

The table lists this clonotype with many counts. The rearrangement uses TRBV5-1 and TRBJ2-2; D gene uncertain. This CDR3 is built from 16 residues. The germline CDR1 and CDR2 sequences are SGHRS and YFSETQ. V gave up 9 bases and J gave up 1 base, with 19 bases separating them. The CDR3 protein is CATGPSIGGNTGELFF. DNA of the CDR3: TGCGCCACCGGGCCCTCCATAGGCGGGAACACCGGGGAGCTGTTTTTT.

This clonotype was seen a few times. This sequence may be a read error, since a much larger clone differs from it by one base. The rearrangement links TRBV6-1 to TRBJ2-1; the match to TRBD2 covers 8 bases. CDR1 is MNHNS and CDR2 is SASEGT in the germline V gene. The CDR3 is made up of 14 amino acids. Unmatched junction bases numbered 14, after V lost 6 bases and J lost 13 bases. CDR3: CASSPGGAIETQFF. In DNA form, the CDR3 reads TGTGCCAGCAGCCCCGGGGGGGCGATCGAGACCCAGTTCTTC.

In its sample, this clonotype was seen a few times. The V and J genes are TRBV12-3 or TRBV12-4 and TRBJ2-5; 9 bases agree with TRBD2. The CDR3 loop spans 18 amino acids. With V trimmed by 5 bases and J by 1 base, 14 bases remained unmatched. Written as DNA, the CDR3 is TGTGCCAGCAGTCGCCCCCGGGGACCGCGGGGGGGCCAAGAGACCCAGTACTTC. It translates to CASSRPRGPRGGQETQYF.

This clonotype has a handful of counts. V gene TRBV6-1 combines with J gene TRBJ1-6; 8 positions match TRBD1. This CDR3 has 16 residues. Germline V gives CDR1 MNHNS, CDR2 SASEGT. The trim removed 4 bases at V and 7 bases at J, leaving 9 bases unmatched. For the CDR3, the DNA is TGTGCCAGCAGTGCTACAGTCGGACAGGGCAATTCACCCCTCCACTTT. It encodes CASSATVGQGNSPLHF.